These 13 T cell receptor beta chains share one sample of origin, sequenced in a study of blood T cell repertoires in COVID-19. Produced via immunoSEQ multiplex PCR; TCRdb's table is partial and in-frame only. The top ten hold approximately 2.6% of the sample, which has approximately 23,000 clones, roughly 88% seen once. The sequenced sample consisted of peripheral blood. These receptors originate from a man aged 70-80 years with acute or convalescent COVID-19.

This clone is a singleton in its sample. The V call is TRBV6-5, the J call TRBJ2-1, with 11 bases that match TRBD2. The CDR3 length is 14 residues. CDR1 and CDR2 from the germline V gene are MNHEY and SVGAGI. With V trimmed by 7 bases and J by 9 bases, 8 bases remained unmatched. CDR3 in amino acids: CASNVLAGEGEQFF. CDR3 coding DNA: TGTGCCAGCAACGTACTAGCGGGAGAAGGTGAGCAGTTCTTC.

The chain uses TRBV2 and TRBJ2-2, with TRBD2 identical over 8 bases. V dropped 5 bases and J dropped 4; count of bases not matched to a gene: 9. Per the germline V gene, CDR1 is SNHLY and CDR2 is FYNNEI. CDR3 length: 16 amino acids. Written as DNA, the CDR3 is TGTGCCAGCAGTCCTACTAGCGGTATCATCACCGGGGAGCTGTTTTTT. Translation gives CASSPTSGIITGELFF.

The J gene is TRBJ2-7, the V gene TRBV10-1; 9 bases agree with TRBD1. The trim removed 4 bases at V and 3 bases at J, leaving 1 base unmatched. The CDR3 has 13 amino acids. The germline V gene has CDR1 WNHNN and CDR2 SYGVQD (reference sequence). The CDR3 nucleotides read TGCGCCAGCAGTGGGGGACAGGGCTACGAGCAGTACTTC. Protein: CASSGGQGYEQYF.

The CDR3 region has the DNA TGTGCCAGCAGCTTAGTATGGGATTGGACAGGGAGGAACACTGAAGCTTTCTTT. Residues: CASSLVWDWTGRNTEAFF. The chain couples TRBV7-2 to TRBJ1-1; 8 nucleotides align to TRBD1. Germline trimming cut 1 base from V and 1 base from J; bases unmatched to any gene: 11. The CDR3 is 18 amino acids. Germline V CDR1 and CDR2: SGHTA, FQGNSA.

The V call is TRBV6-5, the J call TRBJ1-5, with no clear D. V was shortened by 6 bases and J by 3 bases, with 12 bases between the two germline ends. CDR3 length: 14 residues. Germline V CDR1 and CDR2: MNHEY, SVGAGI. CDR3 coding DNA: TGTGCCAGCAGCCACCTAGACCCCAATCAGCCCCAGCATTTT. The encoded protein is CASSHLDPNQPQHF.

The CDR3 DNA reads as TGTGCCATCAGTGATGTGACAGGGGGCAGTGGCTACACCTTC. Translation gives CAISDVTGGSGYTF. The chain joins TRBV10-3 to TRBJ1-2; 10 bases map to TRBD1. Trimming took 3 bases from V and 7 from J; bases not matched to a gene: 5. CDR1 is ENHRY and CDR2 is SYGVKD in the germline V gene. CDR3 length: 14 amino acids.

The V and J genes are TRBV3-1 (or the pseudogene TRBV3-2) and TRBJ1-5, with D hard to call. V lost 0 bases to trimming and J lost 5 bases, with 11 bases between them. The CDR3 totals 15 residues. CDR1 LGHDT and CDR2 YNNKEL come from the germline V gene (reference sequence). The CDR3 coding sequence is TGTGCCAGCAGCCAAGATGGAGGGTTTCATCAGCCCCAGCATTTT. Amino acid sequence: CASSQDGGFHQPQHF.

The chain employs TRBV15 and TRBJ2-3, with TRBD2 matching 12 bases. The junction had 5 bases not matched to a gene; V was cut back by 0 bases and J by 13 bases. The V gene's germline CDR1 is LNHNV and CDR2 YYDKDF (reference sequence). CDR3 length: 14 amino acids. The CDR3 DNA follows: TGTGCCACCAGCAGAGATCGGACTAGCGGGGTCAAGTATTTT. Translated: CATSRDRTSGVKYF.

The DNA for the CDR3 is TGCAGTGCTAGTTGGGGAGGGGGCACTGAAGCTTTCTTT. It is translated as CSASWGGGTEAFF. The rearrangement links TRBV20-1 to TRBJ1-1; a possible D gene is TRBD1 (6 bases). The V end lost 3 bases, the J end lost 4 bases, and 12 bases lay between the germline ends. The CDR3 is 13 residues long. In germline, CDR1 is DFQATT, CDR2 SNEGSKA (reference sequence).

This rearrangement joins TRBV18 to TRBJ2-2, with TRBD2 matching 12 bases. Trimming cost V 3 bases and J 4 bases; bases outside gene matches: 3. CDR1 and CDR2 (germline): KGHSH, LQKENI. This CDR3 contains 16 residues. CDR3 nucleotide sequence: TGTGCCAGCTCACCGACTAGCGGGAGCGCCACCGGGGAGCTGTTTTTT. Residues: CASSPTSGSATGELFF.

The chain recombines TRBV28 with TRBJ1-4; perhaps TRBD1 as D (6 bases). Trimming left V 5 bases short and J 1 base short, with 29 bases between. The germline V gene has CDR1 MDHEN and CDR2 SYDVKM. The CDR3 length is 21 residues. CDR3 in amino acids: CASSHSKNRARVKGTNEKLFF. The CDR3 nucleotides read TGTGCCAGCAGTCACTCTAAGAACAGGGCTAGGGTTAAGGGAACTAATGAAAAACTGTTTTTT.

V usage is TRBV5-1 and J usage is TRBJ1-2; 10 nucleotides line up with TRBD1. The V gene's germline CDR1 is SGHRS and CDR2 YFSETQ. The length of the CDR3 is 15 residues. The J segment lost 7 bases and the V segment lost 4 bases, leaving 10 bases of the junction unmatched. The CDR3 loop reads CASSETGTGVVGYTF. The CDR3, as DNA: TGCGCCAGCAGCGAGACCGGGACAGGGGTCGTTGGCTACACCTTC.

The CDR3 spells CASSLRGSNQPQHF. As DNA, the CDR3 is TGTGCCAGCAGCTTGAGAGGGAGCAATCAGCCCCAGCATTTT. The chain uses TRBV5-4 and TRBJ1-5; D is unresolved. Trimming removed 1 base from V and 1 base from J, with 6 bases in between. The germline gives CDR1 SGHNT, CDR2 YYREEE (reference sequence). CDR3 length: 14 residues.